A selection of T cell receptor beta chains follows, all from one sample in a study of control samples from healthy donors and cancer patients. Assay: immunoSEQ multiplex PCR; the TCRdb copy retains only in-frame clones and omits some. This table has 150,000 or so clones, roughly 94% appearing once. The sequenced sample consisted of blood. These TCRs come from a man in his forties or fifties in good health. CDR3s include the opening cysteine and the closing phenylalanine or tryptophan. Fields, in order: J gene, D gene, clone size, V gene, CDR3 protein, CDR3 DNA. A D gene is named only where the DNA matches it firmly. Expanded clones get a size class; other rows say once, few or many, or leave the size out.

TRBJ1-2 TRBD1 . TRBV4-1 CASSQVGALQGAAGYTF TGCGCCAGCAGCCAAGTTGGGGCCTTACAGGGGGCCGCTGGTTACACCTTC
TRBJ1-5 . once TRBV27 CASSWQTGEAQHF TGTGCCAGCAGTTGGCAGACCGGTGAAGCCCAGCATTTT
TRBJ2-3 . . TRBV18 CASSPVRRGTDTQYF TGTGCCAGCTCACCGGTGCGACGAGGCACAGATACGCAGTATTTT
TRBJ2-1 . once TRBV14 CASSQIDGRPYNEQFF TGTGCCAGCAGCCAGATCGACGGGCGCCCCTACAATGAGCAGTTCTTC
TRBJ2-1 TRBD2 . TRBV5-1 CASSPPLGGGGDEQFF TGCGCCAGCAGCCCACCGCTGGGGGGGGGAGGGGATGAGCAGTTCTTC
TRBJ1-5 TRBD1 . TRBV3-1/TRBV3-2 CASSQTGTASNQPQHF TGTGCCAGCAGCCAGACCGGGACAGCTAGCAATCAGCCCCAGCATTTT
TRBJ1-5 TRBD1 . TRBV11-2 CASSYDRVRQPQHF TGTGCCAGCAGTTATGACAGGGTGAGGCAGCCCCAGCATTTT
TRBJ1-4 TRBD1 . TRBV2 CASNTGTADEKLFF TGTGCCAGCAACACCGGGACAGCCGATGAAAAACTGTTTTTT
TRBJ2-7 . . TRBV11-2 CASSQQVYEQYF TGTGCCAGCAGCCAACAAGTCTACGAGCAGTACTTC
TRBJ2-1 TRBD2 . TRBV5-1 CASSGLAGASYNEQFF TGCGCCAGCAGCGGGCTAGCGGGGGCATCCTACAATGAGCAGTTCTTC
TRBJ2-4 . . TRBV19 CASSIVQGGTNIQYF TGTGCCAGTAGTATAGTTCAGGGGGGGACAAACATTCAGTACTTC
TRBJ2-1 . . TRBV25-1 CASSALGQSSSYNEQFF TGTGCCAGCAGTGCTCTGGGACAATCAAGCTCCTACAATGAGCAGTTCTTC
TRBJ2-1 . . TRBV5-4 CASSPRARNEQFF TGTGCCAGCAGCCCGCGGGCGAGGAATGAGCAGTTCTTC
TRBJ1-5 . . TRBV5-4 CASSLGSNQPQHF TGTGCCAGCAGCTTGGGTAGCAATCAGCCCCAGCATTTT
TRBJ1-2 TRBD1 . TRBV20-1 CSASNSGKDRSYTF TGCAGTGCTAGTAACTCAGGGAAGGACAGGAGCTACACCTTC
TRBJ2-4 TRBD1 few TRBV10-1 CASSRDRENIQYF TGCGCCAGCAGCAGGGACAGGGAAAACATTCAGTACTTC
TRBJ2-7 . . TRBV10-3 CAISESGNEQYF TGTGCCATCAGTGAGTCCGGGAACGAGCAGTACTTC